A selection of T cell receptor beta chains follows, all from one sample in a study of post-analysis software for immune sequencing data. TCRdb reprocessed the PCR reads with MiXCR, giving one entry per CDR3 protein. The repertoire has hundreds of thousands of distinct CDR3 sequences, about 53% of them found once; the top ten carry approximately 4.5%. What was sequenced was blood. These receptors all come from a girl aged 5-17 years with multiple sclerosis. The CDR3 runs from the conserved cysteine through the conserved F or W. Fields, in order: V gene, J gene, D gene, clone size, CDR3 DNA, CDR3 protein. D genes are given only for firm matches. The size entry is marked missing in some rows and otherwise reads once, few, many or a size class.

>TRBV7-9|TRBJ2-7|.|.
TGTGCCAGCACCTACGACAGTACCTACGAGCAGTACTTC
CASTYDSTYEQYF
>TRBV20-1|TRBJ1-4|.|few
TGCAGTGCTACTGACCTTTCAAATGAAAAACTGTTTTTT
CSATDLSNEKLFF
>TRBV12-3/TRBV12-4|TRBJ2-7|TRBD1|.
TGTGCCAGCAGTTTAGAACAGGGGAAAATCTACGAGCAGTACTTC
CASSLEQGKIYEQYF
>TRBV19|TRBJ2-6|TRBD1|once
TGTGCCAGTAGTATTGAGGGGGCGGCTGGGGCCAACGTCCTGACTTTC
CASSIEGAAGANVLTF
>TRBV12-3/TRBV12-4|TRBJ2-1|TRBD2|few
TGTGCCAGCAGTTTACCAGCGGGAGGAGGGGTCAATGAGCAGTTCTTC
CASSLPAGGGVNEQFF
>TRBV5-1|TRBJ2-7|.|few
TGCGTCAGCAGCTTGGCGGCGGGACGCGAGCAGTACTTC
CVSSLAAGREQYF
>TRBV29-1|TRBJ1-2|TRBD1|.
TGCAGCGTTCTAACCGGGACAGGGGTCTATGGCTACACCTTC
CSVLTGTGVYGYTF
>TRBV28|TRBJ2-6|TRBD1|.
TGTGCCAGCAGCCGCTGGGACGGGACAGGGGGAAACTCTGGGGCCAACGTCCTGACTTTC
CASSRWDGTGGNSGANVLTF
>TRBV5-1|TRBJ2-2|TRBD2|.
TGCGCCGGCAGCCGGACTAGAAACGACCGGGAGCTGTTTTTT
CAGSRTRNDRELFF
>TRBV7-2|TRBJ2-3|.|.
TGTGCCAGCAGCTATCAGGGGCTGGCTAGCACAGATTCGCAGTATTTT
CASSYQGLASTDSQYF
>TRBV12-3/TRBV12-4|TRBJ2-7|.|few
TGTGCCAGCAGTCGGGACACCGACTACGAGCAGTACTTC
CASSRDTDYEQYF
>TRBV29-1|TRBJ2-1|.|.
TGCAGCGTTGAAGGGCCGGGACTCGCTTACAATGAGCAGTTCTTC
CSVEGPGLAYNEQFF
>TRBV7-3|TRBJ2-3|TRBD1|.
TGTGCCAGCAGCATCAAGGACAGGGGGACTAGCACAGATACGCAGTATTTT
CASSIKDRGTSTDTQYF
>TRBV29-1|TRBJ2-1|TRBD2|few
TGCAGCGAAGGACTAGCGGGGTACAATGAGCAGTTCTTC
CSEGLAGYNEQFF
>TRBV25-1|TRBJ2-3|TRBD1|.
TGTGCCAGCAGTGAATTTCAGGGGGCCTACACAGATACGCAGTATTTT
CASSEFQGAYTDTQYF
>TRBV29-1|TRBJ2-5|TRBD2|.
TGCAGCCTAGCCTGGAGCGGGGCCCAAGAGACCCAGTACTTC
CSLAWSGAQETQYF
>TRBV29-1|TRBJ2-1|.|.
TGCAGCGGCATCCCGGGACTTAACAATGAGCAGTTCTTC
CSGIPGLNNEQFF
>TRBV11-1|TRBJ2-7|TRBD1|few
TGTGCCAGCAGTTGGGGACAGACTACTTCCTACGAGCAGTACTTC
CASSWGQTTSYEQYF
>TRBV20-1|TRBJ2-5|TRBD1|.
TGCAGTGCAACAGGGGGCGCCCAAGAGACCCAGTACTTC
CSATGGAQETQYF
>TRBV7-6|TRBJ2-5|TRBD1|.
TGTGCCAGCAGCAACAATAGACAGGGCTACAATGAGCAGTACTTC
CASSNNRQGYNEQYF
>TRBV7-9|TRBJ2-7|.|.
TGTGCCAGCAGCGTAGAAGGAAAGGGCGAGCAGTACTTC
CASSVEGKGEQYF
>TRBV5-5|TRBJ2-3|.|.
TGTGCCAGCAGCCCCCTGGGAGGAACTATAGCAAATACGCAGTATTTT
CASSPLGGTIANTQYF
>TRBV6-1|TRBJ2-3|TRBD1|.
TGTGCCAGCAGTGTAAGCACAGGGGGCCCAGATACGCAGTATTTT
CASSVSTGGPDTQYF
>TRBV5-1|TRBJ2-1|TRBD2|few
TGCGCCAGCAAAACTAGCGGGACCGCCTACAATGAGCAGTTCTTC
CASKTSGTAYNEQFF